The source of this T cell receptor (beta chain) is a study of cytomegalovirus exposure and HLA in healthy donors. Study outcomes and limitations: In a later analysis, a missense DCLRE1C variant was linked to TCR beta V- and J-gene trimming. Earlier analysis yielded a pattern in which most TCR beta V segments were productive about 90% or about 30% of the time.

The germline V gene encodes CDR1 LNHNV and CDR2 YYDKDF (reference sequence). The CDR3 has 16 residues. With V trimmed by 0 bases and J by 13 bases, 8 bases remained unmatched. It was with 60 Vbeta and 13 Jbeta primers that the PCR ran. Repertoires were generated with immunoSEQ multiplex PCR, while TCRdb's copy carries only in-frame clones and drops some. The sample records about 150,000 clones, roughly 81% being singletons. Comments on this clone: Antigen: not known.

V and J are TRBV15 and TRBJ2-1; 14 bases map to TRBD2. The clonotype comes from a man aged 25-45 years in good health and CMV-seropositive. Sequencing input: PBMCs. CDR3 loop: CATSRDYGTSGRGQFF. CDR3 coding DNA: TGTGCCACCAGCAGAGATTATGGGACTAGCGGGAGAGGTCAGTTCTTC.